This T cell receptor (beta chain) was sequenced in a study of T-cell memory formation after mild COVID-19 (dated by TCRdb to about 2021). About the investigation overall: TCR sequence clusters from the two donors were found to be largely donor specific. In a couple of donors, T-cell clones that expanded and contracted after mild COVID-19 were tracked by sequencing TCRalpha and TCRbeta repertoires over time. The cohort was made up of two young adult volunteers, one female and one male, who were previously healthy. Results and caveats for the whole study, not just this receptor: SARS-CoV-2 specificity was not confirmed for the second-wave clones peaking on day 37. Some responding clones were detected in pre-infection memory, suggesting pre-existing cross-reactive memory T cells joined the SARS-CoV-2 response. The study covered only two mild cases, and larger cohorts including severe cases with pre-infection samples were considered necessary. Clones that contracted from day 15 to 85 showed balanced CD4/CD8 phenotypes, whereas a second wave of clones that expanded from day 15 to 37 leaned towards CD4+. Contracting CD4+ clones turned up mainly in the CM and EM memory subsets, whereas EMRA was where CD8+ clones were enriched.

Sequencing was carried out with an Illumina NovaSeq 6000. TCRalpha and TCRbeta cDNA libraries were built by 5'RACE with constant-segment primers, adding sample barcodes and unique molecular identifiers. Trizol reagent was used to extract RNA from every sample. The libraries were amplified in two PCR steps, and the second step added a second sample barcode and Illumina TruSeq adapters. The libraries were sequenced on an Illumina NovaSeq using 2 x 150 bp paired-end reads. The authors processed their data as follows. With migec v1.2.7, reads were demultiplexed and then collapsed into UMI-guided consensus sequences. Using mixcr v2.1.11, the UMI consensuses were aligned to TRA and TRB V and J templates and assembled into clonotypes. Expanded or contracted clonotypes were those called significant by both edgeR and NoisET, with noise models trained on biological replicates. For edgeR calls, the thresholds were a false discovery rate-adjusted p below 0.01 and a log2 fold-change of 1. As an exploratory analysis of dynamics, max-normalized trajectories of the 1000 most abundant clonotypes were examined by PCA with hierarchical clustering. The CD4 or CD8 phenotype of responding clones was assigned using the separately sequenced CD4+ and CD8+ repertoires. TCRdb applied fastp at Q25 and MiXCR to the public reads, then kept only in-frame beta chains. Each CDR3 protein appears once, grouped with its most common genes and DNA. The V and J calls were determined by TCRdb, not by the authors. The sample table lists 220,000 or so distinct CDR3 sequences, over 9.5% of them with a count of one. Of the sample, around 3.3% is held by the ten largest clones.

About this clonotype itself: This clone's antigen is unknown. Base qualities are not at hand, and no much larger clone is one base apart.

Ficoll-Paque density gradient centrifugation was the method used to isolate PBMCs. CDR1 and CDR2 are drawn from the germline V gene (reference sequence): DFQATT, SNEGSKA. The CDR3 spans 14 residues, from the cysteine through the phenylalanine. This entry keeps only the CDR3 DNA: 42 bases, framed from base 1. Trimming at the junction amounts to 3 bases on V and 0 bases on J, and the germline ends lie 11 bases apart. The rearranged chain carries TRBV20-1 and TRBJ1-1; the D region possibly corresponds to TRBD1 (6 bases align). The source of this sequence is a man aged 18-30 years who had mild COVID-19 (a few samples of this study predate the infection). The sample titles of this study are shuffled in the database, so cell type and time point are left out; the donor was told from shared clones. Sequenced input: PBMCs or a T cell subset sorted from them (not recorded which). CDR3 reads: CSASFGGLNTEAFF. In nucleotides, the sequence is TGCAGTGCTAGTTTTGGGGGCCTGAACACTGAAGCTTTCTTT.